Reported below is one T cell receptor beta chain. This record comes from a study of CD4 and CD8 cells across lung adenocarcinoma regions. The CDR3 is 16 amino acids. Germline V gives CDR1 MNHEY, CDR2 SMNVEV (reference sequence). The trim removed 8 bases at V and 9 bases at J, leaving 19 bases unmatched. TCRdb re-derived calls from the PCR reads in MiXCR, one entry per CDR3 protein. The sample has roughly 25,000 distinct CDR3 sequences, approximately 53% seen once. The chain employs TRBV27 and TRBJ2-3, with 8 bases that match TRBD2. This TCR derives from a male donor with lung adenocarcinoma. The CD4 and CD8 labels of this study may be unreliable. The source material was CD8+ T cells from the center of a lung tumor. CDR3 bases: TGTGCCAGCGGGGGACTCGGGGGGGGTGGCCAAGAGACGCAGTATTTT. It is translated as CASGGLGGGGQETQYF.